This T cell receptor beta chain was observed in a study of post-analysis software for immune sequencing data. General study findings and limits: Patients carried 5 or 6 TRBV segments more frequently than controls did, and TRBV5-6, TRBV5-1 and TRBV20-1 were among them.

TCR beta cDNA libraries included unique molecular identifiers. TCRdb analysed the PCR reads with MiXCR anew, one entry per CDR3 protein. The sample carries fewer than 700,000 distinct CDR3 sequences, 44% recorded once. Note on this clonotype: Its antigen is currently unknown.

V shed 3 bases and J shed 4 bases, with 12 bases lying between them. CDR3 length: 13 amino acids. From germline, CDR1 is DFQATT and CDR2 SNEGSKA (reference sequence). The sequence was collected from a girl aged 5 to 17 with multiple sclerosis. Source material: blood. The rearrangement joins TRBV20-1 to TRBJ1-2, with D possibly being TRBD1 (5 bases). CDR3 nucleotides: TGCAGTGCTAGGTCTCAGGACACCTATGGCTACACCTTC. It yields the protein CSARSQDTYGYTF.